This is a list of T cell receptor beta chains from one sample in a study of blood T cell repertoires in COVID-19. Generated by immunoSEQ multiplex PCR, the TCRdb table keeps only in-frame clones and is missing some. Of around 260,000 clones detected, about 81% appear once; the ten largest clones hold approximately 4%. The sample comprised PBMCs or T cells enriched from blood (not recorded which). The receptors shown here come from a man aged 30 to 39 with acute COVID-19. Each CDR3 is given with its conserved first and last residue. The D gene is left open where the match is weak. A row's size may be missing; if present it is once, few, many or a size class.

d_call j_call v_call clone_size cdr3_nt cdr3_aa
NA TRBJ1-5 TRBV3-1/TRBV3-2 once TGTGCCAGCAGCCTAGGAGGTTCGAGGGATCAGCCCCAGCATTTT CASSLGGSRDQPQHF
NA TRBJ1-4 TRBV27 NA TGTGCCAGCAGCCGAATCGGACAGTACTCTAATGAAAAACTGTTTTTT CASSRIGQYSNEKLFF
TRBD2 TRBJ2-1 TRBV2 NA TGTGCCAGCAGTGAGGCAGCGGGGGGCCCCAATGAGCAGTTCTTC CASSEAAGGPNEQFF
NA TRBJ2-3 TRBV20-1 NA TGCAGTGCTAGGGCCACAGATACGCAGTATTTT CSARATDTQYF
TRBD2 TRBJ2-1 TRBV27 NA TGTGCCAGCAGTTGGGTAGCGGGAGGGGAGCAGTTCTTC CASSWVAGGEQFF
TRBD1 TRBJ1-4 TRBV27 NA TGTGCCAGCAGAAGCTCAGGGGGACGTAATGAAAAACTGTTTTTT CASRSSGGRNEKLFF
NA TRBJ1-4 TRBV6-5 NA TGTGCCAGCAGGGACAGAACTAATGAAAAACTGTTTTTT CASRDRTNEKLFF
TRBD2 TRBJ2-1 TRBV3-1/TRBV3-2 NA TGTGCCAGCAGCCGTCAACCCCCCGGGACTAGCGAGATTCGAAGGCAGTTCTTC CASSRQPPGTSEIRRQFF
TRBD1 TRBJ1-2 TRBV6-1 NA TGTGCCAGCAGTGTAAACCGGGACAGTAGTAGCTATGGCTACACCTTC CASSVNRDSSSYGYTF
NA TRBJ1-4 TRBV18 NA TGTGCCAGCTCACCGGGACTTGGTGAAAAACTGTTTTTT CASSPGLGEKLFF
TRBD1 TRBJ1-2 TRBV6-5 NA TGTGCCAGCAGAAACAGGAGGACAGGGTTCCATGGCTACACCTTC CASRNRRTGFHGYTF
NA TRBJ1-1 TRBV10-1 NA TGCGCCAGCAGACCCTACGGGGGGAGTTTGAACACTGAAGCTTTCTTT CASRPYGGSLNTEAFF
NA TRBJ1-2 TRBV9 NA TGTGCCAGCAGCGAGACCCCACATCAGGGATATGGCTACACCTTC CASSETPHQGYGYTF
TRBD1 TRBJ1-1 TRBV7-8 NA TGTGCCAGCAGCCCACCGACAGGGGGAAACACTGAAGCTTTCTTT CASSPPTGGNTEAFF
TRBD1 TRBJ2-4 TRBV24-1 NA TGTGCCACCAGTGATTCCCTCGGGACAGGGCGAGACATTCAGTACTTC CATSDSLGTGRDIQYF
TRBD1 TRBJ1-6 TRBV11-3 NA TGTGCCAGCAGGATGGGGGACAGGGACTATTCACCCCTCCACTTT CASRMGDRDYSPLHF
NA TRBJ1-1 TRBV13 NA TGTGCCAGCAGCGTGAAGGCCCTTGCGGTTGGAGAAGCTTTCTTT CASSVKALAVGEAFF
NA TRBJ2-1 TRBV7-2 NA TGTGCCAGCAGCTTAGGGGCGGGGAACGTCTACAATGAGCAGTTCTTC CASSLGAGNVYNEQFF
NA TRBJ1-6 TRBV11-2 NA TGTGCCAGCAGGGGGACACAGTATTCACCCCTCCACTTT CASRGTQYSPLHF
TRBD1 TRBJ1-5 TRBV2 NA TGTGCCAGCAGCCCCAGGGGGTTGGGTAATCAGCCCCAGCATTTT CASSPRGLGNQPQHF
TRBD2 TRBJ2-1 TRBV30 once TGTGCCTGGGGAACCGGGACTAGAAGCAATGAGCAGTTCTTC CAWGTGTRSNEQFF
TRBD1 TRBJ1-1 TRBV6-5 NA TGTGCCAGCAGTTACGACAGGGGGAGAGGGAGCACTGAAGCTTTCTTT CASSYDRGRGSTEAFF
TRBD2 TRBJ2-5 TRBV14 NA TGTGCCAGCAGCCACCTAGCGGGAGGGGTACACCAAGAGACCCAGTACTTC CASSHLAGGVHQETQYF
NA TRBJ1-5 TRBV7-7 NA TGTGCCAGCAGCTTCCTCCTGGGTTCGGGTCAGCCCCAGCATTTT CASSFLLGSGQPQHF
TRBD1 TRBJ2-3 TRBV7-8 NA TGTGCCAGCAGCTTTTACAGGGGAGAAGCAGATACGCAGTATTTT CASSFYRGEADTQYF
NA TRBJ1-1 TRBV5-1 NA TGCGCCAGCAGCCCCACGAGGGGGGGCTCGAGGACTGAAGCTTTCTTT CASSPTRGGSRTEAFF
NA TRBJ1-2 TRBV6-5 few TGTGCCAGCAGGGCCACAGGGAAATATGGCTACACCTTC CASRATGKYGYTF
NA TRBJ1-6 TRBV3-1/TRBV3-2 once TGTGCCAGCAGCCAAAGTTTCGGCAGGGCACCACCCCTCCACTTT CASSQSFGRAPPLHF
NA TRBJ1-1 TRBV28 NA TGTGCCAGCAGTTTATCTTCCACTGAAGCTTTCTTT CASSLSSTEAFF
NA TRBJ1-1 TRBV6-4 NA TGTGCCAGCAGTGAGAACAGGAACACTGAAGCTTTCTTT CASSENRNTEAFF
NA TRBJ2-1 TRBV11-2 NA TGTGCCAGCAGCTTAGACCGTAGCTCCTACAATGAGCAGTTCTTC CASSLDRSSYNEQFF
TRBD2 TRBJ2-1 TRBV3-1/TRBV3-2 NA TGTGCCAGCAGCCGACTAGCGGGGGGTCCAAGCTCCTACAATGAGCAGTTCTTC CASSRLAGGPSSYNEQFF
NA TRBJ1-1 TRBV5-1 NA TGCGCCAGCAGCTTGGCCTCTCGTTTGAACACTGAAGCTTTCTTT CASSLASRLNTEAFF
NA TRBJ2-6 TRBV10-3 few TGTGCCATCAGTGATGGACTCTCAAGCTCTGGGGCCAACGTCCTGACTTTC CAISDGLSSSGANVLTF
NA TRBJ2-3 TRBV7-8 NA TGTGCCAGCAGCTTAGTACAGCAGACCCATACGCAGTATTTT CASSLVQQTHTQYF
NA TRBJ2-1 TRBV5-1 NA TGTGCCAGCAGCTTGGCACAGGGGGGGGGTGAGCAGTTCTTC CASSLAQGGGEQFF
NA TRBJ2-5 TRBV5-1 NA TGCGCCAGCAGCTTGGAATATCAAGAGACCCAGTACTTC CASSLEYQETQYF
TRBD1 TRBJ2-1 TRBV19 NA TGTGCCAGTTCCACAGGGGGGAATGAGCAGTTCTTC CASSTGGNEQFF
TRBD1 TRBJ1-1 TRBV15 NA TGTGCCACCAGCAGACGTGGGACAGGGGGGTTGAACACTGAAGCTTTCTTT CATSRRGTGGLNTEAFF
NA TRBJ1-4 TRBV7-9 NA TGTGCCAGCAGCCCGCCGGGACGGAGGGCAACTAATGAAAAACTGTTTTTT CASSPPGRRATNEKLFF
TRBD1 TRBJ2-4 TRBV5-4 once TGTGCCAGCAGTCCGGACAGGGGGGTAAACATTCAGTACTTC CASSPDRGVNIQYF
TRBD1 TRBJ2-1 TRBV9 NA TGTGCCAGCAGCCAAATACCCGGACAGGGGGCGGATGAGCAGTTCTTC CASSQIPGQGADEQFF
NA TRBJ2-1 TRBV6-5 NA TGTGCCAGCAGACTCGACAACCGGGACTACAATGAGCAGTTCTTC CASRLDNRDYNEQFF
TRBD1 TRBJ1-4 TRBV15 once TGTGCCACCAGCCCAGGACAGGAAAATGAAAAACTGTTTTTT CATSPGQENEKLFF
TRBD2 TRBJ2-2 TRBV7-2 NA TGTGCCAGCAGCTACAAGACTAGCTCCACCGGGGAGCTGTTTTTT CASSYKTSSTGELFF
NA TRBJ1-6 TRBV28 few TGTGCCAGCAGTCCCCAGGCAGGAAATAATTCACCCCTCCACTTT CASSPQAGNNSPLHF
TRBD2 TRBJ2-1 TRBV7-9 few TGTGCCAGCAGCGACTCGCGGGAGGGTTCCTACAATGAGCAGTTCTTC CASSDSREGSYNEQFF
NA TRBJ1-2 TRBV5-6 few TGTGCCAGCAGCTTGGAGCAGGGATGGGGCTACACCTTC CASSLEQGWGYTF
NA TRBJ1-1 TRBV25-1 NA TGTGCCAGCAGTCCTAATCCCGCATCCACTGAAGCTTTCTTT CASSPNPASTEAFF
NA TRBJ2-4 TRBV15 NA TGTGCCACCAGCAGTCTCAGGACAGAACTAGCCAAAAACATTCAGTACTTC CATSSLRTELAKNIQYF
NA TRBJ2-5 TRBV18 NA TGTGCCAGCTCACCAGTGGGGGGAGAGACCCAGTACTTC CASSPVGGETQYF
NA TRBJ1-2 TRBV27 NA TGTGCCAGCAGTTTACGGACGGGGTATGGCTACACCTTC CASSLRTGYGYTF
TRBD1 TRBJ1-4 TRBV5-8 NA TGTGCCAGCAGCTTTGGGGACAGGGGGGAAAAACTGTTTTTT CASSFGDRGEKLFF
NA TRBJ1-4 TRBV5-6 NA TGTGCCAGCAGCTTCTACAGGGCAGAAGGAGAAAAACTGTTTTTT CASSFYRAEGEKLFF
NA TRBJ1-5 TRBV19 NA TGTGCCAGTAGTATGATCATGCAGGGGCCACGTCAGCCCCAGCATTTT CASSMIMQGPRQPQHF
NA TRBJ1-3 TRBV28 NA TGTGCCAGCAGGCCTAGTACCTTCATGGGTGGAAACACCATATATTTT CASRPSTFMGGNTIYF
TRBD1 TRBJ2-2 TRBV19 NA TGTGCCAGTGGGACAGGGGTTTTCGGGGAGCTGTTTTTT CASGTGVFGELFF